This TCR beta chain was observed in a study of shared clonotypes between healthy human individuals. Study-level results: The small donor group covered limited genetic and exposure diversity.

Germline CDR1 is SQVTM and CDR2 is ANQGSEA. Deletions cut 1 base from V and 1 base from J, with 4 bases between. This CDR3 spans 12 amino acids. In regard to this clone: Its antigen is unidentified. Other DNA variants within this sample encode the same CDR3.

Clones were read by immunoSEQ multiplex PCR, and TCRdb kept only the in-frame ones, dropping some. Here the sample spans roughly 2.2 million clones, just over 90% being singletons. Sequencing was carried out using naive CD4+ T cells from PBMCs. The subset here: CD45RA+ positively selected. J is TRBJ2-5 and V is TRBV29-1; D remains unclear. The sequence was obtained from a man aged 18-30 years in good health. Some clones in this sample may be carry-over from other donors' samples. This CDR3 is CSVEGAQETQYF. The CDR3 region has the DNA TGCAGCGTTGAAGGGGCCCAAGAGACCCAGTACTTC. Full variable domain (missing parts from reference TRBV29-1 and TRBJ2-5): SAVISQKPSRDICQRGTSLTIQCQVDSQVTMMFWYRQQPGQSLTLIATANQGSEATYESGFVIDKFPISRPNLTFSTLTVSNMSPEDSSIYLCSVEGAQETQYFGPGTRLLVL.